Listed below are T cell receptor beta chains from one sample, sequenced in a study of T cell repertoires in cytomegalovirus infection. For these receptors, no antigen is known. TCRdb re-called the reads with MiXCR, one entry per CDR3 protein. The sample includes approximately 70,000 distinct CDR3 sequences, 20% to 25% of them seen just once. The sequencing used CD8+ T cells from cultured PBMCs, collected from culture after CMV antigen stimulation. All receptors come from a human donor in good health (CMV status not recorded). Some clones in this sample may be carry-over from other donors' samples. CDR3s include the opening cysteine and the closing phenylalanine or tryptophan. A D gene is named only where the DNA matches it firmly. Clone sizes are given selectively: once, few, many, or a class where the clone is expanded.

TRBV12-3/TRBV12-4,NA,NA,TRBJ1-6,CASSAGTQGNSPLHF,TGTGCCAGCAGTGCGGGTACCCAGGGGAATTCACCCCTCCACTTT
TRBV7-6,NA,few,TRBJ2-6,CASSSRIGVVAGANVLTF,TGTGCCAGCAGCTCCCGAATTGGGGTAGTCGCTGGGGCCAACGTCCTGACTTTC
TRBV4-3,TRBD1,few,TRBJ1-4,CASSQDGQAATNEKLFF,TGCGCCAGCAGCCAAGATGGACAGGCGGCAACTAATGAAAAACTGTTTTTT
TRBV7-9,NA,few,TRBJ2-2,CASAWAGDTGELFF,TGTGCCAGCGCCTGGGCAGGGGACACCGGGGAGCTGTTTTTT
TRBV7-9,NA,few,TRBJ2-7,CASSSTGSQGEQYF,TGTGCCAGCAGCTCAACAGGGTCCCAGGGGGAGCAGTACTTC
TRBV6-5,NA,many,TRBJ1-1,CASSPGRNTEAFF,TGTGCCAGCAGCCCCGGACGGAACACTGAAGCTTTCTTT
TRBV12-3/TRBV12-4,NA,NA,TRBJ1-1,CASSVGNLEAFF,TGTGCCAGCAGTGTCGGGAACCTAGAGGCTTTCTTT
TRBV7-2,NA,few,TRBJ1-1,CASSLVGRLNTEAFF,TGTGCCAGCAGCTTAGTGGGCAGGTTGAACACTGAAGCTTTCTTT
TRBV6-1,NA,few,TRBJ2-3,CASASGASTDTQYF,TGTGCCAGCGCCTCGGGGGCGAGCACAGATACGCAGTATTTT
TRBV12-3/TRBV12-4,NA,NA,TRBJ2-1,CASSSDEQFF,TGTGCCAGCAGTTCGGATGAGCAGTTCTTC
TRBV4-2,NA,NA,TRBJ1-2,CASSQGGPGTYGGYTF,TGTGCCAGCAGCCAAGGGGGACCGGGAACATATGGGGGCTACACCTTC
TRBV11-2,TRBD1,once,TRBJ1-1,CASSYQGASTEAFF,TGTGCCAGCAGCTATCAGGGGGCATCCACTGAAGCTTTCTTT
TRBV12-3/TRBV12-4,NA,NA,TRBJ2-7,CASSLRKHEQYF,TGTGCCAGCAGTTTACGGAAGCACGAGCAGTACTTC
TRBV12-3/TRBV12-4,NA,NA,TRBJ2-4,CASSHGGRYIQYF,TGTGCCAGCAGTCACGGGGGACGATACATTCAGTACTTC
TRBV7-2,NA,many,TRBJ2-7,CASSPSSYEQYF,TGTGCCAGCAGCCCGAGCTCCTACGAGCAGTACTTC
TRBV7-8,NA,many,TRBJ1-1,CASSPWGTTNTEAFF,TGTGCCAGCAGCCCGTGGGGGACTACGAACACTGAAGCTTTCTTT
TRBV7-8,NA,few,TRBJ1-2,CASSSMKGTSTNYGYTF,TGTGCCAGCAGCTCTATGAAAGGGACGTCGACTAACTATGGCTACACCTTC
TRBV28,NA,NA,TRBJ2-7,CASSFYGQLYEQYF,TGTGCCAGCAGTTTCTATGGACAGCTCTACGAGCAGTACTTC
TRBV7-2,TRBD2,NA,TRBJ2-1,CASSSWRTSGGYWDEQFF,TGTGCCAGCAGCTCTTGGCGGACTAGCGGGGGGTACTGGGATGAGCAGTTCTTC
TRBV5-6,NA,few,TRBJ2-7,CASSLSQGIYEQYF,TGTGCCAGCAGCTTGTCCCAGGGGATCTACGAGCAGTACTTC
TRBV12-3/TRBV12-4,TRBD1,few,TRBJ2-5,CASSHGTGQKTQYF,TGTGCCAGCAGTCACGGGACAGGGCAGAAGACCCAGTACTTC
TRBV7-8,NA,NA,TRBJ1-2,CASTLDMAGGYTF,TGTGCCAGCACCCTCGACATGGCAGGTGGCTACACCTTC
TRBV7-9,TRBD1,NA,TRBJ1-6,CASSFHDWTGGCLHF,TGTGCCAGCAGCTTCCATGACTGGACAGGGGGCTGCCTCCACTTT
TRBV27,NA,NA,TRBJ2-1,CASSPFVGMEAYNEQFF,TGTGCCAGCAGTCCTTTTGTGGGCATGGAGGCCTACAATGAGCAGTTCTTC
TRBV7-2,TRBD1,NA,TRBJ2-7,CASSSMDRVGFPYEQYF,TGTGCCAGCAGCTCTATGGACAGGGTGGGTTTCCCCTACGAGCAGTACTTC
TRBV6-1,TRBD2,few,TRBJ2-7,CASSEILAGAYEQYF,TGTGCCAGCAGTGAAATACTAGCGGGAGCCTACGAGCAGTACTTC
TRBV30,NA,NA,TRBJ2-3,CAWIWADSTDTQYF,TGTGCCTGGATATGGGCGGACAGCACAGATACGCAGTATTTT
TRBV7-9,NA,few,TRBJ2-5,CASSFSQETQYF,TGTGCCAGCAGCTTTAGCCAAGAGACCCAGTACTTC
TRBV4-1,NA,once,TRBJ1-1,CASSIRRVGGTEAFF,TGCGCCAGCAGCATCCGTCGGGTGGGGGGGACTGAAGCTTTCTTT
TRBV7-2,NA,few,TRBJ1-1,CASSLAGGARTEAFF,TGTGCCAGCAGCTTAGCGGGGGGGGCTAGGACTGAAGCTTTCTTT
TRBV7-9,NA,few,TRBJ1-5,CASGHTTSNQPQHF,TGTGCCAGCGGTCATACTACCAGCAATCAGCCCCAGCATTTT
TRBV7-8,TRBD2,NA,TRBJ2-7,CASSSAAAGGSYEQYF,TGTGCCAGCAGCTCGGCTGCAGCGGGAGGATCCTACGAGCAGTACTTC
TRBV12-3/TRBV12-4,NA,few,TRBJ2-3,CASSPKGSTDTQYF,TGTGCCAGCAGTCCTAAAGGGAGCACAGATACGCAGTATTTT
TRBV7-8,TRBD1,NA,TRBJ2-5,CASSTRTGSFLLTEETQYF,TGTGCCAGCAGCACCCGGACAGGGTCTTTTCTCCTAACGGAAGAGACCCAGTACTTC
TRBV11-2,NA,NA,TRBJ1-1,CASSLVDGINTEAFF,TGTGCCAGCAGCTTAGTGGACGGAATCAACACTGAAGCTTTCTTT
TRBV7-8,NA,NA,TRBJ1-4,CASSGPPEKLFF,TGTGCCAGCAGCGGGCCCCCAGAAAAACTGTTTTTT
TRBV19,NA,few,TRBJ1-1,CASSLFLGTEAFF,TGTGCCAGTAGTCTTTTTCTTGGGACTGAAGCTTTCTTT
TRBV7-2,NA,NA,TRBJ1-2,CASSLTPAANYGYTF,TGTGCCAGCAGCTTAACTCCGGCCGCGAACTATGGCTACACCTTC
TRBV6-2/TRBV6-3,TRBD2,few,TRBJ2-7,CASSLAGETYEQYF,TGTGCCAGCAGTCTAGCGGGAGAGACCTACGAGCAGTACTTC
TRBV11-2,NA,NA,TRBJ2-1,CASSLEDSPYNEQFF,TGTGCCAGCAGCTTAGAAGATTCGCCCTACAATGAGCAGTTCTTC
TRBV7-8,TRBD1,NA,TRBJ2-7,CASSPRDSSTGYEQYF,TGTGCCAGCAGCCCCCGGGACAGCTCGACCGGCTACGAGCAGTACTTC
TRBV7-8,NA,NA,TRBJ2-5,CASSQRVETQYF,TGTGCCAGCAGCCAACGAGTAGAGACCCAGTACTTC
TRBV7-8,NA,NA,TRBJ2-5,CASSLPGLGETQYF,TGTGCCAGCAGCTTACCTGGGCTAGGAGAGACCCAGTACTTC
TRBV27,TRBD2,few,TRBJ2-3,CASSLFRASGATDTQYF,TGTGCCAGCAGTTTATTCCGGGCTAGCGGGGCCACAGATACGCAGTATTTT
TRBV28,TRBD2,NA,TRBJ2-1,CASRLPDLAGQYNEQFF,TGTGCCAGCAGGCTCCCCGACCTAGCGGGGCAGTACAATGAGCAGTTCTTC
TRBV12-3/TRBV12-4,TRBD1,NA,TRBJ1-2,CASRPPRGTGEANYGYTF,TGTGCCAGCAGGCCACCGAGGGGGACAGGGGAAGCTAACTATGGCTACACCTTC
TRBV27,NA,NA,TRBJ2-1,CASSFGSGAYNEQFF,TGTGCCAGCAGTTTTGGTTCAGGGGCCTACAATGAGCAGTTCTTC
TRBV12-3/TRBV12-4,NA,few,TRBJ1-2,CASSTAGREHLEGYTF,TGTGCCAGCAGTACCGCCGGGAGAGAGCACTTAGAAGGCTACACCTTC
TRBV5-1,TRBD2,few,TRBJ2-3,CASSGTTRLARIDTQYF,TGCGCCAGCAGCGGAACTACCAGACTAGCGCGGATAGATACGCAGTATTTT
TRBV24-1,NA,NA,TRBJ1-5,CATSDPGGANQPQHF,TGTGCCACCAGTGATCCGGGTGGGGCCAATCAGCCCCAGCATTTT